These 24 T cell receptor beta chains originate from one sample sequenced in a study of identical twins. TCRdb fed the 5' RACE reads into MiXCR, producing one record per CDR3 protein. The repertoire includes about 690,000 distinct CDR3 sequences, 21% of them detected once, and around 4.4% sits in the top ten. This same sample was also part of a study on T cells expressing NK-cell markers.

The sequenced material came from PBMCs. The receptors shown here come from a young woman in good health.

This clonotype was found many times. The chain carries TRBV7-3 and TRBJ2-3, with 7 bases fitting TRBD2. Germline assignment: CDR1 SGHTA and CDR2 FQGTGA. This CDR3 has 15 amino acids. With V trimmed by 4 bases and J by 0 bases, 4 bases remained unmatched. The CDR3 loop is CASSSTSASTDTQYF. CDR3 in DNA: TGTGCCAGCAGCTCTACTAGCGCCAGCACAGATACGCAGTATTTT.

This clonotype was seen once. The chain couples TRBV20-1 to TRBJ2-1, with D possibly being TRBD2 (6 bases). Between the trimmed V and J ends, which lost 1 base and 2 bases, there was a span of 15 bases. The CDR3 spans 16 residues. Germline values: CDR1 DFQATT, CDR2 SNEGSKA (reference sequence). CDR3: CSARGGGARAYNEQFF. DNA of the CDR3: TGCAGTGCTAGAGGGGGCGGGGCAAGGGCCTACAATGAGCAGTTCTTC.

This clonotype was counted a single time. V and J are TRBV12-3 or TRBV12-4 and TRBJ2-1; 8 bases map to TRBD2. Unmatched junction bases numbered 6, after V lost 4 bases and J lost 4 bases. The CDR3 totals 15 residues. CDR3 bases: TGTGCCAGCAGTTCCGGGACTAGTTTATACAATGAGCAGTTCTTC. It translates to CASSSGTSLYNEQFF.

The J gene is TRBJ2-1, the V gene TRBV30, with D tentatively TRBD2 (6 bases). The CDR3 runs 12 residues. V was shortened by 5 bases and J by 6 bases, with 11 bases between the two germline ends. Per the germline V gene, CDR1 is GTSNPN and CDR2 is SVGIG (reference sequence). CDR3 protein: CAWDLASNEQFF. The CDR3 bases are TGTGCCTGGGATCTAGCGTCCAATGAGCAGTTCTTC.

This clonotype showed up just a few times. The gene calls are TRBV20-1 and TRBJ1-4; D not resolved. The CDR3 spans 15 residues. The V end was cut by 0 bases, the J end by 11 bases, with 19 bases between. Germline V gives CDR1 DFQATT, CDR2 SNEGSKA (reference sequence). DNA of the CDR3: TGCAGTGCTAGAGATCCAGCCTCCCCTGGTGAGAAACTGTTTTTT. This codes for CSARDPASPGEKLFF.

This clonotype was observed a few times. The chain is built from TRBV10-3 and TRBJ2-3; the match to TRBD1 covers 7 bases. The CDR3 loop spans 16 amino acids. Losses at the gene ends were 4 bases for V and 1 base for J; bases not matched to a gene: 8. Germline CDR1 ENHRY, CDR2 SYGVKD. This chain's CDR3 is CAISVRGGSGTDTQYF. The DNA for the CDR3 is TGTGCCATCAGTGTGCGAGGGGGCTCGGGCACAGATACGCAGTATTTT.

The chain joins TRBV7-2 to TRBJ1-6, with D possibly matching TRBD1 (5 bases). Germline CDR1 and CDR2: SGHTA and FQGNSA. The ends were cut back, 1 base at V and 8 bases at J, with 12 bases in the middle. This CDR3 comprises 15 residues. The CDR3: CASSLVDSRHSPLHF. In nucleotides, the CDR3 is TGTGCCAGCAGCTTAGTTGACAGTCGCCATTCACCCCTCCACTTT. Variable domain in full (rest from reference TRBV7-2 and TRBJ1-6): GAGVSQSPSNKVTEKGKDVELRCDPISGHTALYWYRQSLGQGLEFLIYFQGNSAPDKSGLPSDRFSAERTGGSVSTLTIQRTQQEDSAVYLCASSLVDSRHSPLHFGNGTRLTVT.

This clonotype was picked up a small number of times. The rearrangement uses TRBV20-1 and TRBJ1-5; D not certain. Germline CDR1 and CDR2: DFQATT and SNEGSKA (reference sequence). This CDR3 region has 15 residues. V dropped 0 bases and J dropped 0 bases, with 9 bases sitting between them. DNA of the CDR3: TGCAGTGCTAGAGAGGACGGGTATAGCAATCAGCCCCAGCATTTT. Amino acid sequence: CSAREDGYSNQPQHF.

The genes are TRBV9 and TRBJ2-1, with TRBD2 identical over 11 bases. V shed 4 bases, J shed 14 bases, and the junction held 11 bases outside the gene matches. This CDR3 contains 14 residues. The germline V gene has CDR1 SGDLS and CDR2 YYNGEE. CDR3 DNA sequence: TGTGCCAGCAGCCCTCGAGCCGGGACTAGCGGTGAGTTCTTC. Translation: CASSPRAGTSGEFF.

The genes are TRBV7-3 and TRBJ1-2; 12 bases are shared with TRBD1. The germline CDR1 and CDR2 sequences are SGHTA and FQGTGA. This CDR3 contains 18 residues. V gave up 3 bases and J gave up 0 bases; unmatched junction bases: 8. In DNA form, the CDR3 reads TGTGCCAGCAGCTTGGGGACAGGGGGCTCCCCAGCTAACTATGGCTACACCTTC. It specifies CASSLGTGGSPANYGYTF.

The chain combines TRBV20-1 with TRBJ2-3, with a possible D match to TRBD2 (6 bases). Trimming removed 0 bases from V and 1 base from J, with 11 bases in between. From germline, CDR1 is DFQATT and CDR2 SNEGSKA (reference sequence). The CDR3 totals 15 residues. CDR3 protein: CSARDRRGRTDTQYF. The CDR3 coding sequence is TGCAGTGCTAGAGATAGGCGGGGACGCACAGATACGCAGTATTTT.

This clonotype was seen only a few times. J is TRBJ2-1 and V is TRBV12-3 or TRBV12-4; no clear D gene. V was clipped by 4 bases and J by 10 bases, with 8 bases between them. The CDR3 runs to 11 residues. CDR3: CASSSLWEQFF. The CDR3 nucleotides are TGTGCCAGCAGTTCTCTCTGGGAGCAGTTCTTC.

In this sample, this clonotype turned up a few times. V is TRBV10-3 and J is TRBJ1-1; unclear D gene. This CDR3 has 12 residues. V was pared by 4 bases and J by 2 bases, with 5 bases between. CDR1 ENHRY and CDR2 SYGVKD come from the germline V gene. In DNA, the CDR3 is TGTGCCATCAGTGGGGATAACACTGAAGCTTTCTTT. Protein: CAISGDNTEAFF.

The chain links TRBV6-5 to TRBJ2-2; the D gene is possibly TRBD2 (7 bases). This CDR3 spans 16 amino acids. Trimming removed 5 bases at V and 5 bases at J, with 18 bases between. Germline CDR1 reads MNHEY; CDR2 reads SVGAGI. CDR3 protein: CASSNPGGPLTGELFF. CDR3 nucleotides: TGTGCCAGCAGTAACCCGGGGGGCCCTTTGACCGGGGAGCTGTTTTTT.

This clonotype was observed a handful of times. V is TRBV2 and J is TRBJ2-2, with D uncertain. V was cut by 2 bases and J by 5 bases, with 6 bases left in between. This CDR3 region has 13 residues. In germline, CDR1 is SNHLY, CDR2 FYNNEI. The CDR3: CASSESETGELFF. The CDR3 nucleotides are TGTGCCAGCAGTGAAAGCGAGACCGGGGAGCTGTTTTTT.

This clonotype turned up a few times. This rearrangement joins TRBV21-1 to TRBJ2-1; TRBD1, the table's D call, lacks a check against the DNA. TRBV21-1 is deemed a pseudogene. The CDR3 runs 15 residues. The CDR3 loop is CASSKGTGGKNEQFF. The CDR3 DNA reads TGTGCCAGCAGCAAGGGGACAGGGGGCAAGAATGAGCAGTTCTTC.

This clonotype came up a few times. The chain uses TRBV5-1 and TRBJ1-6; 10 bases are a match to TRBD1. The CDR3 runs to 14 residues. V shed 5 bases and J 8 bases; nucleotides not matched to a gene: 4. Germline-derived CDR1 and CDR2 are SGHRS and YFSETQ. CDR3 sequence (DNA): TGCGCCAGCAGTCGGGGGACAGGGGATTCACCCCTCCACTTT. It encodes CASSRGTGDSPLHF.

The chain combines TRBV27 with TRBJ2-4; D perhaps matches TRBD1 (6 bases). CDR1 MNHEY and CDR2 SMNVEV come from the germline V gene (reference sequence). The CDR3 extends over 15 amino acids. Trimming cost V 5 bases and J 0 bases, with 11 bases left between them. CDR3 loop: CASSLDRLAKNIQYF. The CDR3 DNA is TGTGCCAGCAGTCTGGACAGACTAGCCAAAAACATTCAGTACTTC.

The chain links TRBV7-9 to TRBJ2-5; either TRBD1 or TRBD2 may supply D (6 bases each). CDR3 length: 15 residues. In germline, CDR1 is SEHNR, CDR2 FQNEAQ (reference sequence). V was clipped by 1 base and J by 5 bases, with 14 bases between them. This CDR3 reads CASSLVSGAVETQYF. For the CDR3, the DNA is TGTGCCAGCAGCTTAGTATCGGGGGCTGTGGAGACCCAGTACTTC.

This clonotype appeared many times. The chain combines TRBV6-5 with TRBJ2-7, with D possibly being TRBD2 (6 bases). V was trimmed by 0 bases and J by 3 bases, leaving 12 bases between them. Germline lookup yields CDR1 MNHEY and CDR2 SVGAGI. There are 15 residues in the CDR3. Written as DNA, the CDR3 is TGTGCCAGCAGTTACTCAGGGGTGGGGGGCTACGAGCAGTACTTC. This sequence encodes CASSYSGVGGYEQYF.

This clonotype was found many times. The CDR3 DNA reads as TGTGCCAGCAGCTTAGGGCTAGAGACCCAGTACTTC. Translated: CASSLGLETQYF. The V gene is TRBV7-9, the J gene TRBJ2-5; D remains ambiguous. The CDR3 runs 12 residues. Trimming shortened V by 1 base and J by 4 bases, and 4 bases separated the two germline ends. Per germline, CDR1 SEHNR and CDR2 FQNEAQ (reference sequence).

This chain joins TRBV5-1 and TRBJ1-2; D is undetermined. V was cut by 1 base and J by 2 bases, with 6 bases left in between. The CDR3 loop spans 13 amino acids. The germline gives CDR1 SGHRS, CDR2 YFSETQ. The CDR3, as DNA: TGCGCCAGCAGCTTGCAGAGGAACTATGGCTACACCTTC. Translation: CASSLQRNYGYTF. The full variable domain, rest sourced from reference TRBV5-1 and TRBJ1-2, is KAGVTQTPRYLIKTRGQQVTLSCSPISGHRSVSWYQQTPGQGLQFLFEYFSETQRNKGNFPGRFSGRQFSNSRSEMNVSTLELGDSALYLCASSLQRNYGYTFGSGTRLTVV.

A few counts support this clonotype. V gene TRBV20-1 combines with J gene TRBJ2-1; D is unresolved. The CDR3 is made up of 13 amino acids. Germline V gene data show CDR1 as DFQATT and CDR2 as SNEGSKA (reference sequence). The V end was cut by 4 bases, the J end by 6 bases, with 13 bases between. The CDR3 here is CSAMSLVPNEQFF. The CDR3 coding sequence is TGCAGTGCTATGAGTCTAGTACCCAATGAGCAGTTCTTC.

The chain is built from TRBV11-3 and TRBJ2-3; D is unresolved. This CDR3 region has 15 residues. Per the germline V gene, CDR1 is SGHNT and CDR2 is YENEEA. Trimming shortened V by 1 base and J by 4 bases, and 12 bases separated the two germline ends. This CDR3 reads CASSLGHKVPDTQYF. DNA for the CDR3: TGTGCCAGCAGCTTAGGACATAAAGTCCCAGATACGCAGTATTTT.